The clone carrying this T cell receptor beta chain was counted a few times. Its target is unknown. This record belongs to a study of response to subunit inactivated influenza vaccine. Notes on the study in general: New T cells are recruited in small numbers by each seasonal influenza vaccination, according to the authors' suggestion.

V was pared by 2 bases and J by 3 bases, with 15 bases between. Germline V lookup: CDR1 MNHEY, CDR2 SVGEGT. This CDR3 has 16 amino acids. Using its own MiXCR run on the RT-PCR reads, TCRdb lists one record per CDR3 protein. The table includes 650,000 to 800,000 distinct CDR3 sequences, more than 11% detected once. The rearrangement joins TRBV6-2 or TRBV6-3 to TRBJ2-3, with D possibly being TRBD1 (6 bases). The sequencing here drew on PBMCs from blood, taken 14 to 15 days before vaccination. This receptor was obtained from a man aged 45-60 years who received an inactivated influenza vaccine. The CDR3 spells CASSYDRRKETDTQYF. The CDR3 DNA follows: TGTGCCAGCAGTTACGACAGGAGAAAGGAAACAGATACGCAGTATTTT.